This paragraph reports one TCR beta chain. Original data processing: Reference gene primers were amplified, and this amplification served to estimate nucleated cell counts. This table comes from immunoSEQ multiplex PCR, and its TCRdb copy is limited to in-frame clones, with some not included. D and trimming were read from the DNA, whereas the V and J calls and clone size are those reported in that table. The sample has 150,000 to 200,000 clones; around 90% are singletons. This sample stems from a study of blood T cell repertoires in COVID-19. Enrolled through a virtual design, the participants were between roughly 18 and 90 years of age and came from about two dozen US areas. This CDR3 is 16 amino acids long. V lost 4 bases and J lost 2; bases outside the gene matches: 9. CDR1 is SGDLS, CDR2 YYNGEE, per germline.

The sample consisted of PBMCs or T cells enriched from blood (not recorded which). The clonotype was recovered from a woman aged 30 to 39 who had recovered from COVID-19. The V call is TRBV9, the J call TRBJ2-3; 8 bases map to TRBD1. The chain's CDR3 is CASSRRQGQDTDTQYF. CDR3 DNA sequence: TGTGCCAGCAGCAGAAGACAGGGACAGGACACAGATACGCAGTATTTT. The variable domain in full, completed from reference TRBV9 and TRBJ2-3, reads DSGVTQTPKHLITATGQRVTLRCSPRSGDLSVYWYQQSLDQGLQFLIQYYNGEERAKGNILERFSAQQFPDLHSELNLSSLELGDSALYFCASSRRQGQDTDTQYFGPGTRLTVL.